This T cell receptor (beta chain) was obtained from a study of OX40 agonist ivuxolimab in advanced cancers. Study-level information: Previous treatment with anti-PD-1, anti-PD-L1 or anti-CTLA-4 therapy was allowed; over 35% had received some. Three patients, one with hepatocellular carcinoma and two with cutaneous melanoma, achieved partial responses.

The ends were cut back, 6 bases at V and 1 base at J, with 12 bases in the middle. The CDR3 is 14 residues long. CDR1 is LNHDA, CDR2 SQIVND, per germline (reference sequence). Repertoires were generated with immunoSEQ multiplex PCR, while TCRdb's copy carries only in-frame clones and drops some. This table holds about 59,000 clones, around 86% found once. The sample here was CD4+ or CD8+ T cells sorted from blood, taken in a trial of the OX40 agonist ivuxolimab. The J gene is TRBJ1-1, the V gene TRBV19; D perhaps matches TRBD1 (5 bases). The source is an adult with an advanced solid tumor such as melanoma, head and neck, liver or kidney cancer. The CDR3, as DNA: TGTGCCAGTAGGGGGGTCCTGAGGAACACTGAAGCTTTCTTT. Its translation: CASRGVLRNTEAFF.